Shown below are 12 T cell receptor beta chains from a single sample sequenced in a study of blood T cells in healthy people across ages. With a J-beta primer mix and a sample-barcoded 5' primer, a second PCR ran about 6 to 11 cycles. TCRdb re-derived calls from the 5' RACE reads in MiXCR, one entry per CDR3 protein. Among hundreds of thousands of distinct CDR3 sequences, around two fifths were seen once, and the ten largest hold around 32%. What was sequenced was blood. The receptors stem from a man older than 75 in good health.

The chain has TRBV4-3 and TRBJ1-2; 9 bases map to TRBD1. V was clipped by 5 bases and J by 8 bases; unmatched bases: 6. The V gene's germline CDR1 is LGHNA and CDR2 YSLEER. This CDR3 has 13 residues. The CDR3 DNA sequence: TGCGCCAGCAGCACCGGACAGGGGTGGGGCTACACCTTC. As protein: CASSTGQGWGYTF.

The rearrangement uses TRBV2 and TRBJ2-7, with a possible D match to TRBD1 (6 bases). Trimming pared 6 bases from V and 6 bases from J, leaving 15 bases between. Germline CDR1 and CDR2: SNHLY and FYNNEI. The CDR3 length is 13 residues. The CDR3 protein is CASSRDIQGEQYF. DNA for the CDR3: TGTGCCAGCAGCCGGGACATTCAGGGCGAGCAGTACTTC. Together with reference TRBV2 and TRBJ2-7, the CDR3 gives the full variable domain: EPEVTQTPSHQVTQMGQEVILRCVPISNHLYFYWYRQILGQKVEFLVSFYNNEISEKSEIFDDQFSVERPDGSNFTLKIRSTKLEDSAMYFCASSRDIQGEQYFGPGTRLTVT.

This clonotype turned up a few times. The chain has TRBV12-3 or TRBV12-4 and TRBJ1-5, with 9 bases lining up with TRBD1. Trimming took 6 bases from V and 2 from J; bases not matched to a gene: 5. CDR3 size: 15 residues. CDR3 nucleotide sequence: TGTGCCAGCAGACCGGACAGGGGACGCAATCAGCCCCAGCATTTT. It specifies CASRPDRGRNQPQHF.

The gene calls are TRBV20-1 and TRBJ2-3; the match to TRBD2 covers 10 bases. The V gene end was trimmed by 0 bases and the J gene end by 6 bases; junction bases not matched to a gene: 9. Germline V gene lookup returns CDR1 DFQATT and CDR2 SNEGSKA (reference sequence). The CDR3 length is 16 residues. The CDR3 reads CSARDPSGSRMDTQYF. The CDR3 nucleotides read TGCAGTGCTAGAGACCCTAGCGGGAGTAGGATGGATACGCAGTATTTT.

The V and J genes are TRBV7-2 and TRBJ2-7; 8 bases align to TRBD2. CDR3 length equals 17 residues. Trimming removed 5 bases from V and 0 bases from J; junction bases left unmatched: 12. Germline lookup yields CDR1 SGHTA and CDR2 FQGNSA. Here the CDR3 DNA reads TGTGCCAGCAGCCCCGGGGGTAGCGGGACCTCCTCCTACGAGCAGTACTTC. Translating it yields CASSPGGSGTSSYEQYF.

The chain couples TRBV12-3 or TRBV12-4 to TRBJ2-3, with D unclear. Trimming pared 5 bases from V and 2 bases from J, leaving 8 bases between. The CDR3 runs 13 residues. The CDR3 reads CASSNGVTDTQYF. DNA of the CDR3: TGTGCCAGCAGTAATGGGGTCACAGATACGCAGTATTTT.

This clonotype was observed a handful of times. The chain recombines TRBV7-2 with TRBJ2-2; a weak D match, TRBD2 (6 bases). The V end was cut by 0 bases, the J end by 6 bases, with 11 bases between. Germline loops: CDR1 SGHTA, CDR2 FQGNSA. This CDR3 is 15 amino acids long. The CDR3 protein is CASSLAGGLAGELFF. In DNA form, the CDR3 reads TGTGCCAGCAGCTTAGCGGGAGGTTTGGCCGGGGAGCTGTTTTTT. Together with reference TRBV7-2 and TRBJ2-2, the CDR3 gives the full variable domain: GAGVSQSPSNKVTEKGKDVELRCDPISGHTALYWYRQSLGQGLEFLIYFQGNSAPDKSGLPSDRFSAERTGGSVSTLTIQRTQQEDSAVYLCASSLAGGLAGELFFGEGSRLTVL.

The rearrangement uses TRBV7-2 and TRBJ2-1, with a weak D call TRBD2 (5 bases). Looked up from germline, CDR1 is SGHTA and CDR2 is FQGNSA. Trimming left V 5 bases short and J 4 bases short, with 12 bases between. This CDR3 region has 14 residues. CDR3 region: CASSQAELYNEQFF. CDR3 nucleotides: TGTGCCAGCAGCCAAGCGGAGCTTTACAATGAGCAGTTCTTC.

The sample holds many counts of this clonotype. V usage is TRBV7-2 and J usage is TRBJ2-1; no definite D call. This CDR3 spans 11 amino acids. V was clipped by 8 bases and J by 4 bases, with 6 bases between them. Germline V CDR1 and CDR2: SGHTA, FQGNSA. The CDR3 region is CASARYNEQFF. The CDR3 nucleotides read TGTGCCAGCGCACGATACAATGAGCAGTTCTTC.

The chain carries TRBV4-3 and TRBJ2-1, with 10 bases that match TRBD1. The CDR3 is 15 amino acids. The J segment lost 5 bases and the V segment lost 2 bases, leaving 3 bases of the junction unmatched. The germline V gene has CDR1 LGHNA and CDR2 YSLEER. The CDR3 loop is CASSQPGQGNNEQFF. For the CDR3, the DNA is TGCGCCAGCAGCCAACCGGGACAGGGGAACAATGAGCAGTTCTTC.

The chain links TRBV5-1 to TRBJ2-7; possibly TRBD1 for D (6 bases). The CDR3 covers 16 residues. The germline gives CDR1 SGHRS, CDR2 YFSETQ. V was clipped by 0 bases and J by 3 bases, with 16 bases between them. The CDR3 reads CASSLGADSPYYEQYF. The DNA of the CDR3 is TGCGCCAGCAGCTTGGGTGCGGACAGCCCATACTACGAGCAGTACTTC.

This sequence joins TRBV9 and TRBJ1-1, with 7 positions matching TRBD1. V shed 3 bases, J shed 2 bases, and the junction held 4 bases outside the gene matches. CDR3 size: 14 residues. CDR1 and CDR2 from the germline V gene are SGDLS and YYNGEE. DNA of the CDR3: TGTGCCAGCAGCGCCCGACAGGGAAACACTGAAGCTTTCTTT. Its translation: CASSARQGNTEAFF.